The clone carrying this T cell receptor beta chain was seen many times. Trimming shortened V by 1 base and J by 7 bases, and 8 bases separated the two germline ends. Germline values: CDR1 DFQATT, CDR2 SNEGSKA (reference sequence). The CDR3 covers 12 residues. The data belong to a study of neurological immune-mediated disorders. TCRdb redid the calling of the 5' RACE reads with MiXCR, one entry per CDR3 protein. The sample carries about 55,000 distinct CDR3 sequences, 3.5% to 4% recorded once. The chain combines TRBV20-1 with TRBJ1-5; D is perhaps TRBD1 (5 bases). The TCR was taken from a middle-aged woman with multiple sclerosis. The sequenced sample consisted of CD4+ T cells from blood. The CDR3, as DNA: TGCAGTGCTAGAGGAACAGGACAGCCCCAGCATTTT. Translated: CSARGTGQPQHF.